The entry below gives a single T cell receptor beta chain sequence along with its context. The sample belongs to a study of shared T cell receptors in the human thymus. Germline CDR1 MNHEY, CDR2 SMNVEV (reference sequence). The V and J ends lost 3 bases and 10 bases respectively, with 18 bases between them. This CDR3 region has 14 residues. Method: immunoSEQ multiplex PCR; TCRdb's copy keeps in-frame clones and lacks some. The data hold roughly 560,000 clones, with roughly 74% observed a single time. The same specimen was also included in a second study, on human thymus T cells.

This chain joins TRBV27 and TRBJ1-1; D is possibly TRBD1 (6 bases). The sample was thymocytes. The receptor's source is a boy younger than two with a congenital heart defect. The CDR3 protein is CASSFYRGAAGAFF. CDR3 in DNA: TGTGCCAGCAGTTTTTATCGGGGGGCCGCCGGAGCTTTCTTT.